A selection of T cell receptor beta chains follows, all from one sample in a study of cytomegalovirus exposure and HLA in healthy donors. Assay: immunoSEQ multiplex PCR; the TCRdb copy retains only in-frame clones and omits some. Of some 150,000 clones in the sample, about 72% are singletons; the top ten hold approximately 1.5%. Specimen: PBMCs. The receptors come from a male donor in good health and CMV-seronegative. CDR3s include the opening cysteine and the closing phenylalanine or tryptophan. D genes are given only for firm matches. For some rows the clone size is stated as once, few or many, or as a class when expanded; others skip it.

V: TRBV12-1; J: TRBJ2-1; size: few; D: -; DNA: TGTGCCAGCAGCTTTCCGGGACTAGCGGGCCCGAGCTCCTACAATGAGCAGTTCTTC; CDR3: CASSFPGLAGPSSYNEQFF
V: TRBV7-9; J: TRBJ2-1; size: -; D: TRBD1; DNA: TGTGCCAGCAGCTCCCCCCTGCAGGGGGCGGGGCGGTTCTTC; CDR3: CASSSPLQGAGRFF
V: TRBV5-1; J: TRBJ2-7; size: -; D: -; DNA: TGCGCCAGCAGCCTGGACTGGAGCTCCTACGAGCAGTACTTC; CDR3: CASSLDWSSYEQYF
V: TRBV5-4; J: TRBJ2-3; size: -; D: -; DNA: TGTGCCAGCAGCTTGGCTGCTAGTGGAACGGGGACAGATACGCAGTATTTT; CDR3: CASSLAASGTGTDTQYF
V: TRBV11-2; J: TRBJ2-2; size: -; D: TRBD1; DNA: TGTGCCAGCAGCTACTCCGGGACAGGGGCCGGGGAGCTGTTTTTT; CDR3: CASSYSGTGAGELFF
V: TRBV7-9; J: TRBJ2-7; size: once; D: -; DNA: TGTTCCAGCAGCCGGGACAACTCCTACGAGCAGTACTTC; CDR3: CSSSRDNSYEQYF
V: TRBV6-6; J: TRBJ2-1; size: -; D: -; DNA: TGTGCCAGCAGTCGGGACTCTACCGCTGGTAATGAGCAGTTCTTC; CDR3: CASSRDSTAGNEQFF
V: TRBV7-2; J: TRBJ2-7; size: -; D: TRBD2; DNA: TGTGCCAGCAGCCTCGGACTAGCGGGGGGGCGCTACGAGCAGTACTTC; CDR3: CASSLGLAGGRYEQYF
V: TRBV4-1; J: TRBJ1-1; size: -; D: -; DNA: TGCGCCAGCAGCCAAGGTTTCCCGTCGAACACTGAAGCTTTCTTT; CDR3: CASSQGFPSNTEAFF
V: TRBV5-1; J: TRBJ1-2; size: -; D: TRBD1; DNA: TGCGCCAGCAGCTTGGGTGGGACAGGGGACTATGGCTACACCTTC; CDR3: CASSLGGTGDYGYTF
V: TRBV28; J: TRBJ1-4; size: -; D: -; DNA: TGTGCCAGCAGCCCACAGGCGCTGGGTGAAAAACTGTTTTTT; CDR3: CASSPQALGEKLFF
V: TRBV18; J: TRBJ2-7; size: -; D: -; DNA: TGTGCCAGCTCCCCAACAGGGCAGGAGCAGTACTTC; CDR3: CASSPTGQEQYF